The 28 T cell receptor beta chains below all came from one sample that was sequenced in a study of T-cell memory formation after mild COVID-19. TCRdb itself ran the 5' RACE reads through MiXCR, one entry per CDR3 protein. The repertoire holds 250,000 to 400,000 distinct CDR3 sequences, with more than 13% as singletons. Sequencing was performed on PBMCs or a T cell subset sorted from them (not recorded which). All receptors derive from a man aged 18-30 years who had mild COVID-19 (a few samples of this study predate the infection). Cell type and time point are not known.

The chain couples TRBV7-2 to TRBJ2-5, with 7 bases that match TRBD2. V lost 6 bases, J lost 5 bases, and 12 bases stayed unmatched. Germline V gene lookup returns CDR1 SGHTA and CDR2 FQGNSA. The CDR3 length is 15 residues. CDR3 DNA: TGTGCCAGCAGGTTAACTCTAGCGGAGGTGGAGACCCAGTACTTC. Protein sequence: CASRLTLAEVETQYF.

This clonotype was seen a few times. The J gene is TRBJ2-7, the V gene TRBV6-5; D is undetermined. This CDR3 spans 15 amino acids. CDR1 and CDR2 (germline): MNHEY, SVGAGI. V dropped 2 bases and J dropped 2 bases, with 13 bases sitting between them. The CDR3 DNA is TGTGCCAGCAGTTACAATCCCAGGTCAACCTACGAGCAGTACTTC. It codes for CASSYNPRSTYEQYF.

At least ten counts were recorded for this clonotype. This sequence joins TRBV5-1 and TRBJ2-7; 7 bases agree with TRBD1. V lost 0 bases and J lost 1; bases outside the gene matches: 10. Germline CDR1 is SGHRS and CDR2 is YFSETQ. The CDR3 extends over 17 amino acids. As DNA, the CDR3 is TGCGCCAGCAGCTTGGATTTTAAGGGGACAGCTTCCTACGAGCAGTACTTC. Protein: CASSLDFKGTASYEQYF.

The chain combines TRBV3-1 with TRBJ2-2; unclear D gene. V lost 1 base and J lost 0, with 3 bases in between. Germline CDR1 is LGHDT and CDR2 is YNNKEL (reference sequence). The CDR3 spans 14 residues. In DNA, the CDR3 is TGTGCCAGCAGCCAAGTCCCGAACACCGGGGAGCTGTTTTTT. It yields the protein CASSQVPNTGELFF.

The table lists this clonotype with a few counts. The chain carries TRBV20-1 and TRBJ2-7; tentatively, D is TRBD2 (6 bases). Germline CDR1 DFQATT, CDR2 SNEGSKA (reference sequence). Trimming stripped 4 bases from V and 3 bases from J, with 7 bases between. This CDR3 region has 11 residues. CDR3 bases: TGCAGTGCTATGGGGGGCTACGAGCAGTACTTC. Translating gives CSAMGGYEQYF.

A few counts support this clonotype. CDR3 coding DNA: TGTGCCAGCAGCCAAGAGGCAGGGAGGGCAGACCAGCCCCAGCATTTT. Translation gives CASSQEAGRADQPQHF. The J gene is TRBJ1-5, the V gene TRBV4-2, with TRBD1 as a possible D gene (5 bases). The CDR3 runs to 16 residues. V was trimmed by 0 bases and J by 7 bases, leaving 16 bases between them. The germline V gene has CDR1 LGHNA and CDR2 YNFKEQ.

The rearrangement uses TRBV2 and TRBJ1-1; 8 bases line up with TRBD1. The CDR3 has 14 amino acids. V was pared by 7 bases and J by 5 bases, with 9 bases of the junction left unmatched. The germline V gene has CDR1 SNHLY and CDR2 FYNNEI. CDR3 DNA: TGTGCCAGCACCCCGGGCAGGGGGCGGACTGAAGCTTTCTTT. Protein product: CASTPGRGRTEAFF.

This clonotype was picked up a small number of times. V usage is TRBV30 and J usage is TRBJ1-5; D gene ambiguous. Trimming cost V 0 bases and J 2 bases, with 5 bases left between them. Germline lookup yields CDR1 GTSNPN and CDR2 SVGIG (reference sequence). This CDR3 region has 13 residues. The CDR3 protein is CAWSVRGNQPQHF. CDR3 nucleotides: TGTGCCTGGAGTGTCCGAGGCAATCAGCCCCAGCATTTT.

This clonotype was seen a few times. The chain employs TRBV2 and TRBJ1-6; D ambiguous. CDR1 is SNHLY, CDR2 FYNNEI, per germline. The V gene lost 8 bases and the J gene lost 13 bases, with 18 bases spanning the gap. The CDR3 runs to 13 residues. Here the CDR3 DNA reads TGTGCCAGCGGCGCCGGGGTCCCCCGGCCCCTCCACTTT. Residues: CASGAGVPRPLHF.

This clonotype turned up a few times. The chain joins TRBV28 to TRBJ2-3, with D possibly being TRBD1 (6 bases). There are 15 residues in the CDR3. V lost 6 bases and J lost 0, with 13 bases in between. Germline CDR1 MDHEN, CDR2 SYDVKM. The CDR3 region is CASRGQSGSTDTQYF. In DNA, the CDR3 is TGTGCCAGCAGGGGACAATCAGGCAGCACAGATACGCAGTATTTT.

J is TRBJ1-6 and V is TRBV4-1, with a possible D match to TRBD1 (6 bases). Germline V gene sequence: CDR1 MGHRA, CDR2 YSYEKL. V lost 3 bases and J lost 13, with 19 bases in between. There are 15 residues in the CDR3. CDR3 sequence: CASSHTPGHGNPLHF. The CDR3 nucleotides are TGCGCCAGCAGCCACACGCCGGGACACGGGAACCCCCTCCACTTT.

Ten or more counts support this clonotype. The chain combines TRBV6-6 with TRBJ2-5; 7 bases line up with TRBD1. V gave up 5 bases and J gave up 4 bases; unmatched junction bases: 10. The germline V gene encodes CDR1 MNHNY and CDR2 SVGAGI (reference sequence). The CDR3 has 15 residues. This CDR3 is CASSQRTGPGETQYF. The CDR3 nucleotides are TGTGCCAGCAGTCAACGGACAGGTCCCGGAGAGACCCAGTACTTC.

The CDR3 sequence: CASSEGLGNQPQHF. Here the CDR3 DNA reads TGCGCCAGCAGCGAAGGGTTGGGCAATCAGCCCCAGCATTTT. The rearrangement links TRBV5-1 to TRBJ1-5; D unresolved. Looked up from germline, CDR1 is SGHRS and CDR2 is YFSETQ. The CDR3 covers 14 residues. V was trimmed by 4 bases and J by 2 bases, leaving 10 bases between them.

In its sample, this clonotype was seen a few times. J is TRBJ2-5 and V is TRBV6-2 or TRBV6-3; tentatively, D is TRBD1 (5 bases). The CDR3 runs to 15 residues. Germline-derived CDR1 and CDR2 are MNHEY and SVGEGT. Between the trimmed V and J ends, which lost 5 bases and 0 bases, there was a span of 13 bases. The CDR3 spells CASSRNGHYQETQYF. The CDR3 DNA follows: TGTGCCAGCAGTAGAAACGGACATTACCAAGAGACCCAGTACTTC.

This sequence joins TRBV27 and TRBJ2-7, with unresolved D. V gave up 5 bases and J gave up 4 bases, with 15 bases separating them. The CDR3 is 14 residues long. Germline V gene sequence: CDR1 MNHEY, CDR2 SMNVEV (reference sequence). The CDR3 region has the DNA TGTGCCAGCAGTCTGACCCAAAGGCGGTACGAGCAGTACTTC. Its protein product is CASSLTQRRYEQYF.

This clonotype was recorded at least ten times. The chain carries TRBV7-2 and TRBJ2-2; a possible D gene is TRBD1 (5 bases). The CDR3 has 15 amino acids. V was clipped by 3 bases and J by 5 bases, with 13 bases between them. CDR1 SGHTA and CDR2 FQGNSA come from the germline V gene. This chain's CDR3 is CASSLGRWVTGELFF. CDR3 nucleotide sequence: TGTGCCAGCAGCTTGGGGCGGTGGGTTACCGGGGAGCTGTTTTTT.

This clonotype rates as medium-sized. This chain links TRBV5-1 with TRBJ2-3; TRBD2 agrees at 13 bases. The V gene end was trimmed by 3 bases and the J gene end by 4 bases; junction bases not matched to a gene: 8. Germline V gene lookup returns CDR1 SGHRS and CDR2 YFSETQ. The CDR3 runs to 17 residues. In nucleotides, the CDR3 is TGCGCCAGCAGCTCTTTAGGTACTAGCGGGGGGGCAGATACGCAGTATTTT. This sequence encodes CASSSLGTSGGADTQYF.

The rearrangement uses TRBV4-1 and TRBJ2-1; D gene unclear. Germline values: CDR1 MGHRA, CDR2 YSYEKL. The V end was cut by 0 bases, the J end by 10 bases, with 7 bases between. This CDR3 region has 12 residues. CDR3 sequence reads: CASSQETYEQFF. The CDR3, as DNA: TGCGCCAGCAGCCAAGAAACGTACGAGCAGTTCTTC.

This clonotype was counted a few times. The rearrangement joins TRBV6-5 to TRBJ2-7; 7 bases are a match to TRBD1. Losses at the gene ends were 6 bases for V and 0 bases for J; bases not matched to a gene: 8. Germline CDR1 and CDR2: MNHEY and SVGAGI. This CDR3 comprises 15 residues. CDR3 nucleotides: TGTGCCAGCAGCAATAACAGGGGTACCTCCTACGAGCAGTACTTC. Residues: CASSNNRGTSYEQYF.

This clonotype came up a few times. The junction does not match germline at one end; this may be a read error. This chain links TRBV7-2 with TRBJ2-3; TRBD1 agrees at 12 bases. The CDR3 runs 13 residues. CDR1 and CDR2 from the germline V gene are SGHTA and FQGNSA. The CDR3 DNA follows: TGTGCCAGCAGCTCGGACGAGGGACAGGGGGCTTCTTTT. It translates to CASSSDEGQGASF.

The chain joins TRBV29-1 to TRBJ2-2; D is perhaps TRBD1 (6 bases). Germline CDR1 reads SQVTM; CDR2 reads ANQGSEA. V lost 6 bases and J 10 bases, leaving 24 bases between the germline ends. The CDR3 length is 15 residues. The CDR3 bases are TGCAGCGTCCCTCGATCGGACAGTCCCGCGACGGAGCTGTTTTTT. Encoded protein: CSVPRSDSPATELFF.

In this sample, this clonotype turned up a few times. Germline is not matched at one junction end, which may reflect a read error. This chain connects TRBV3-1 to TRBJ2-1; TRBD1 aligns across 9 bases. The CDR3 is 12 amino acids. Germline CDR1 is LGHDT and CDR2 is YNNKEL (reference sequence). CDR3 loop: CASSQSGTGSTF. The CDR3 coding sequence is TGTGCCAGCAGCCAGTCCGGGACAGGGTCTACTTTC.

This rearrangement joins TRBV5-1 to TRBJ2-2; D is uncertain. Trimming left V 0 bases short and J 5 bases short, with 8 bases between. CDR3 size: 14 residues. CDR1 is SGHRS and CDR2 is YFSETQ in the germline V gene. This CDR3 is CASSLEQITGELFF. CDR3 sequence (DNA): TGCGCCAGCAGCTTGGAACAAATAACCGGGGAGCTGTTTTTT.

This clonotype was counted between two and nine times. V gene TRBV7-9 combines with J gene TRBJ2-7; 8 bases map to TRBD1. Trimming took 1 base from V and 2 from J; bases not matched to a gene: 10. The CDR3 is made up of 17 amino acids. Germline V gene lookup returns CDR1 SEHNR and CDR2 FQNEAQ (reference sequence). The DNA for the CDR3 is TGTGCCAGCAGCTTAGTCCCTATTCGGACAGGGACCTACGAGCAGTACGTC. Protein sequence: CASSLVPIRTGTYEQYV.

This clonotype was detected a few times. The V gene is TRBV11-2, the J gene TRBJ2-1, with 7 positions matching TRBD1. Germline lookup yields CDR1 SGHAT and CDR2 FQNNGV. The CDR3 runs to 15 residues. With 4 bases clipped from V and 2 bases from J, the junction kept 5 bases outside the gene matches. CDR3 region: CASSSAGGPYNEQFF. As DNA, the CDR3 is TGTGCCAGCAGCTCCGCAGGGGGTCCCTACAATGAGCAGTTCTTC.

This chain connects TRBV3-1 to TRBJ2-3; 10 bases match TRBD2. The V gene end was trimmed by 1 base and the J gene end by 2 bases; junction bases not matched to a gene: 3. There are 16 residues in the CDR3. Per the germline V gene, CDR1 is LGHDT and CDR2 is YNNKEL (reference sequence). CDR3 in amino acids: CASSQVAGGFTDTQYF. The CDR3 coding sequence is TGTGCCAGCAGCCAAGTAGCGGGGGGATTCACAGATACGCAGTATTTT.

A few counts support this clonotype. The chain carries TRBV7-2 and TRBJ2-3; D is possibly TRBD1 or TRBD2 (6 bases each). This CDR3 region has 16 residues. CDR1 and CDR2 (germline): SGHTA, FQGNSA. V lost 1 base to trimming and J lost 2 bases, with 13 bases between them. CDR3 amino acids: CASSLVGGLNTDTQYF. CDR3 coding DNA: TGTGCCAGCAGCTTAGTGGGGGGCCTTAACACAGATACGCAGTATTTT.

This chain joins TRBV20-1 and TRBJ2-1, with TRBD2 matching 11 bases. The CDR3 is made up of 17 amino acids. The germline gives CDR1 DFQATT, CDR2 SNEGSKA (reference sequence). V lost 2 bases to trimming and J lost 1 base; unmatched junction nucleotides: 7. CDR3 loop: CSARPSGLAVSYNEQFF. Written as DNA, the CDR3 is TGCAGTGCTAGACCCTCGGGACTAGCGGTTTCCTACAATGAGCAGTTCTTC.